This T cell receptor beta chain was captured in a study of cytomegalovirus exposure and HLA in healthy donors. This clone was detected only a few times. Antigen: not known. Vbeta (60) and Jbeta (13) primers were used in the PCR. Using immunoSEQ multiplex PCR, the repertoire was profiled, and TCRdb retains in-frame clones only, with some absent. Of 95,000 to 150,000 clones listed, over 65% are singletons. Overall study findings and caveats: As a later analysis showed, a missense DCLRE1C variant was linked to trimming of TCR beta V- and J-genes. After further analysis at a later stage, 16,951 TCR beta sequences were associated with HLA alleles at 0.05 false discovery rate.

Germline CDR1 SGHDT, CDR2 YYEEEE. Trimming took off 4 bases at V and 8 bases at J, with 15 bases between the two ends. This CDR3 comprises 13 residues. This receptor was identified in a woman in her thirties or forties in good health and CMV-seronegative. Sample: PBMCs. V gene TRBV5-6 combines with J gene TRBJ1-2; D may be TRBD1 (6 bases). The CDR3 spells CASSPTGWRGYTF. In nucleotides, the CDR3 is TGTGCCAGCAGCCCTACAGGGTGGAGGGGCTACACCTTC.